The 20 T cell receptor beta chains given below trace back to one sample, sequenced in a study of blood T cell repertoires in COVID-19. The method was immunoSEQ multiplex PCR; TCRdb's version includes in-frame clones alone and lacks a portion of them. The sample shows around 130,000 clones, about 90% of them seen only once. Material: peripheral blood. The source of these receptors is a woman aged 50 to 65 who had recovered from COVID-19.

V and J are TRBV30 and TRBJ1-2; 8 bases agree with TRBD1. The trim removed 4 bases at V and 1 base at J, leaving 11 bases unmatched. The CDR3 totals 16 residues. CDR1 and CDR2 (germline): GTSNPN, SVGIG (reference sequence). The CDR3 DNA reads TGTGCCTGGACTGGAACCGGGACAGGCCGTAACTATGGCTACACCTTC. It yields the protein CAWTGTGTGRNYGYTF.

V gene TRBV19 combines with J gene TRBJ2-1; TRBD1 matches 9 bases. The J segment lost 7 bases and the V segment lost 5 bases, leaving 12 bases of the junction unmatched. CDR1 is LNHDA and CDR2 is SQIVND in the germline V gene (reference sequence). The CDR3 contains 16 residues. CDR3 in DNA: TGTGCCAGTAGTTCGGGGCAGGGGACAGGGTGGAATGAGCAGTTCTTC. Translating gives CASSSGQGTGWNEQFF.

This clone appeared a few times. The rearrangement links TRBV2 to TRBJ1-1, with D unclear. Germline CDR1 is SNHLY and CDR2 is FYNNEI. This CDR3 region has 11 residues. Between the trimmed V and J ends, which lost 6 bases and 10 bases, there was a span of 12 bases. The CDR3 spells CASRSRASAFF. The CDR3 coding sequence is TGTGCCAGCAGAAGTCGAGCCTCAGCTTTCTTT.

CDR3 nucleotides: TGTGCCAGCAGCTTGAGTCGGGGGAGGGCAGATACGCAGTATTTT. Its translation: CASSLSRGRADTQYF. The V call is TRBV5-4, the J call TRBJ2-3, with TRBD2 matching over 7 bases. The trim removed 1 base at V and 4 bases at J, leaving 6 bases unmatched. Germline V gives CDR1 SGHNT, CDR2 YYREEE (reference sequence). CDR3 length: 15 amino acids.

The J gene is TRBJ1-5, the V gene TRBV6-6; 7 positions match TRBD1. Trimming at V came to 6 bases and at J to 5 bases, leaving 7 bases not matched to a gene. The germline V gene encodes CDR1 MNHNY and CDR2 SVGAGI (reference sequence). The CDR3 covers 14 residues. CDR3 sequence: CASRPGTADQPQHF. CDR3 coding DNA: TGTGCCAGCAGGCCCGGGACAGCTGATCAGCCCCAGCATTTT.

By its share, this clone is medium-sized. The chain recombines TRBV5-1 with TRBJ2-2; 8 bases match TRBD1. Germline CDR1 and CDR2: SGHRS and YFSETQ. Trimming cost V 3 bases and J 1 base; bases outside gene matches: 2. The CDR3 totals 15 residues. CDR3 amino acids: CASSWTGLNTGELFF. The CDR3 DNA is TGCGCCAGCAGCTGGACAGGGCTGAACACCGGGGAGCTGTTTTTT.

The CDR3 bases are TGTGCCAGCAGCGTAGGGCAACCGAATCAGCCCCAGCATTTT. Its translation is CASSVGQPNQPQHF. The V call is TRBV9, the J call TRBJ1-5; D gene ambiguous. CDR3 length: 14 amino acids. Germline V gene sequence: CDR1 SGDLS, CDR2 YYNGEE. Trimming removed 0 bases at V and 4 bases at J, with 8 bases between.

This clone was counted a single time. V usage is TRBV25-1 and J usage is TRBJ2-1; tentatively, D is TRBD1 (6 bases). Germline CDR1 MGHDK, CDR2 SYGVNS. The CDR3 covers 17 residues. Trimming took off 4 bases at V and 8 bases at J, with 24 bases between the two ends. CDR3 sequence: CASSAGPGTSRPYEQFF. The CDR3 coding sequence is TGTGCCAGCAGTGCTGGGCCCGGGACATCACGTCCCTATGAGCAGTTCTTC.

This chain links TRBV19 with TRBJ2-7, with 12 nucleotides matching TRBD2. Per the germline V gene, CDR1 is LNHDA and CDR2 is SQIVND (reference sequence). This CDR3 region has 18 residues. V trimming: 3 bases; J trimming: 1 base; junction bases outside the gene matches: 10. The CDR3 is CASSIRTSGVRGSYEQYF. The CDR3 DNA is TGTGCCAGTAGTATTCGGACTAGCGGGGTGCGCGGGTCCTACGAGCAGTACTTC. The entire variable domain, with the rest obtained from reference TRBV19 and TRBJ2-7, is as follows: DGGITQSPKYLFRKEGQNVTLSCEQNLNHDAMYWYRQDPGQGLRLIYYSQIVNDFQKGDIAEGYSVSREKKESFPLTVTSAQKNPTAFYLCASSIRTSGVRGSYEQYFGPGTRLTVT.

CDR3: CAWSVGQAGNQPQHF. CDR3 in DNA: TGTGCCTGGAGTGTGGGACAGGCCGGCAATCAGCCCCAGCATTTT. The rearrangement joins TRBV30 to TRBJ1-5; 8 bases fit TRBD1. Germline V gene sequence: CDR1 GTSNPN, CDR2 SVGIG (reference sequence). J lost 2 bases, V lost 0 bases, and 3 bases had no gene match. The CDR3 runs to 15 residues.

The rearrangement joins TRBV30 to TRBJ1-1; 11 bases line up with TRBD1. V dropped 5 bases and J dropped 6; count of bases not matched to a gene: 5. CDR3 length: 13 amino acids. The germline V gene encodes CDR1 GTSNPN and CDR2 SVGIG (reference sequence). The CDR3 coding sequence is TGTGCCTGGGGACAGGGGGCCCTCGCTGAAGCTTTCTTT. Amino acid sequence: CAWGQGALAEAFF.

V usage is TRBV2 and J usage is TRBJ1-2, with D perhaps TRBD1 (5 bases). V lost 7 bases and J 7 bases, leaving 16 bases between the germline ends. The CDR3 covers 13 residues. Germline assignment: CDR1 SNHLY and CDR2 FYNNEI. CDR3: CASNLRVSGGYTF. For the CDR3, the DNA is TGTGCCAGCAACCTCAGGGTCTCGGGTGGCTACACCTTC.

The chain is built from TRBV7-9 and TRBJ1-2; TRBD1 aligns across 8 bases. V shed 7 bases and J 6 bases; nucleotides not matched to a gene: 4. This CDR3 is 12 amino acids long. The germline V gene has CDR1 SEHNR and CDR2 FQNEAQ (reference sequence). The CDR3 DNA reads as TGTGCCAGCATTCGACAGGGGCATGGCTACACCTTC. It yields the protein CASIRQGHGYTF.

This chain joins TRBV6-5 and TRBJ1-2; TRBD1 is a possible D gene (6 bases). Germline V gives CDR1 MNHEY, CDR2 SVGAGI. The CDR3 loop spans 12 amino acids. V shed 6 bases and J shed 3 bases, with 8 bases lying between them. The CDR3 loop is CASRTGYYGYTF. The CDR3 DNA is TGTGCCAGCAGGACAGGCTACTATGGCTACACCTTC.

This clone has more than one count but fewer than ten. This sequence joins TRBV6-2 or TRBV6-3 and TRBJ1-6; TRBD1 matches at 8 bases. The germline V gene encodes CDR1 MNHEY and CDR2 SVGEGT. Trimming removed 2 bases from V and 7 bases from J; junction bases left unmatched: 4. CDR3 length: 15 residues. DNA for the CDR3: TGTGCCAGCAGTTACCGGACAGGGCTCAATTCACCCCTCCACTTT. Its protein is CASSYRTGLNSPLHF.

This chain's CDR3 is CASSPQVSQGQNEKLFF. In DNA form, the CDR3 reads TGTGCCAGCAGCCCCCAAGTTAGCCAGGGGCAAAATGAAAAACTGTTTTTT. The chain is built from TRBV7-9 and TRBJ1-4, with D perhaps matching TRBD1 (6 bases). V was clipped by 5 bases and J by 5 bases, with 21 bases between them. CDR1 and CDR2 from the germline V gene are SEHNR and FQNEAQ (reference sequence). This CDR3 has 17 residues.

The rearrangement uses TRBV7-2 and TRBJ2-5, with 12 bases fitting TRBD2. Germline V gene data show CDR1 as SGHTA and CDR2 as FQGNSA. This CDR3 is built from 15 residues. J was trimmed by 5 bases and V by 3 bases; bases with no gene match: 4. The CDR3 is CASSFGLAGGETQYF. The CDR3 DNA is TGTGCCAGCAGCTTTGGGCTAGCGGGAGGGGAGACCCAGTACTTC. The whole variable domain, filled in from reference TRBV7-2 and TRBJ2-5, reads GAGVSQSPSNKVTEKGKDVELRCDPISGHTALYWYRQSLGQGLEFLIYFQGNSAPDKSGLPSDRFSAERTGGSVSTLTIQRTQQEDSAVYLCASSFGLAGGETQYFGPGTRLLVL.

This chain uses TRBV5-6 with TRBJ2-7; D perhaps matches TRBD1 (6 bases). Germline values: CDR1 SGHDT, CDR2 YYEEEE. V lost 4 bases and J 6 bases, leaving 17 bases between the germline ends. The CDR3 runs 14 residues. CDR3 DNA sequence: TGTGCCAGCAGCCTCGGAGCCTCACAGGGCGAGCAGTACTTC. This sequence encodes CASSLGASQGEQYF.

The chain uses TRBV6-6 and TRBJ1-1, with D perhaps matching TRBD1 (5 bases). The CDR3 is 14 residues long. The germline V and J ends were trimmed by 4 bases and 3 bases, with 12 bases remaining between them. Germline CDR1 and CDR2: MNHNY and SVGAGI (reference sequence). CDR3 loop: CASSWAQVYTEAFF. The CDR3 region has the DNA TGTGCCAGCAGTTGGGCACAGGTGTACACTGAAGCTTTCTTT.

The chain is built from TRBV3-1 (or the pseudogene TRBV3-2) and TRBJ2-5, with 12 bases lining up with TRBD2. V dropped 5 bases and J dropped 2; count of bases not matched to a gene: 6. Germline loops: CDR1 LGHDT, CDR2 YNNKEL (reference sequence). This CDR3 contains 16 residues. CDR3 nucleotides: TGTGCCAGCAGCTTTGGACTAGCGGGGAGACAAGAGACCCAGTACTTC. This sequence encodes CASSFGLAGRQETQYF.